One sample yielded the 15 T cell receptor beta chains listed below, sequenced in a study of regulatory T cells in long-lasting Graves disease. Time point described: persistent/refractory GD, antithyroid drugs over 5 years with positive TRAb. With RNA extracted from PBMCs as input, the TCR library was made. Relying on iRepertoire HTBI primers and Arm-PCR of CDR3 regions, the team built TCR beta libraries. TCRdb re-called the multiplex PCR reads with MiXCR, one entry per CDR3 protein. The sample holds roughly 500,000 distinct CDR3 sequences, 20% seen once. Sequenced here: peripheral blood mononuclear cells (PBMCs), sampled when the disease was refractory, from a patient treated with antithyroid drugs. The receptors here all came from a female donor with Graves disease.

The table lists this clonotype with many counts. This chain connects TRBV20-1 to TRBJ2-5; the D is unclear. The V gene's germline CDR1 is DFQATT and CDR2 SNEGSKA (reference sequence). This CDR3 region has 12 residues. V was shortened by 2 bases and J by 5 bases, with 9 bases between the two germline ends. The CDR3 DNA follows: TGCAGTGCTAGACTAGTCGGCGAGACCCAGTACTTC. It codes for CSARLVGETQYF.

The chain combines TRBV5-1 with TRBJ1-4, with 7 nucleotides matching TRBD1. Germline trimming cut 4 bases from V and 14 bases from J; bases unmatched to any gene: 14. The CDR3 length is 14 residues. Germline assignment: CDR1 SGHRS and CDR2 YFSETQ. This CDR3 is CASSRGAGGQGLFF. The CDR3 DNA is TGCGCCAGCAGCCGTGGGGCAGGGGGGCAGGGGCTGTTTTTT.

In this sample, this clonotype turned up many times. V usage is TRBV29-1 and J usage is TRBJ2-7; TRBD1 matches at 8 bases. The length of the CDR3 is 12 residues. Trimming removed 4 bases from V and 4 bases from J; junction bases left unmatched: 3. Germline assignment: CDR1 SQVTM and CDR2 ANQGSEA. The CDR3 DNA follows: TGCAGCGTTGTAGGGACAGGTTACGAGCAGTACTTC. As protein: CSVVGTGYEQYF.

This clonotype was detected ten times or more. This chain connects TRBV20-1 to TRBJ2-7, with D perhaps assigned TRBD1 or TRBD2 (5 bases each). V was cut by 0 bases and J by 2 bases, with 17 bases left in between. This CDR3 has 16 amino acids. CDR1 and CDR2 from the germline V gene are DFQATT and SNEGSKA (reference sequence). This CDR3 is CSARDPSLGATYEQYF. The CDR3 nucleotides read TGCAGTGCTAGAGATCCGTCTCTCGGGGCGACCTACGAGCAGTACTTC.

At least ten counts were recorded for this clonotype. This rearrangement joins TRBV28 to TRBJ1-2, with D hard to call. Germline assignment: CDR1 MDHEN and CDR2 SYDVKM. V was shortened by 4 bases and J by 5 bases, with 20 bases between the two germline ends. This CDR3 spans 16 amino acids. CDR3: CASSSNALPERYGYTF. The CDR3, as DNA: TGTGCCAGCAGTTCAAACGCCCTCCCGGAGCGGTATGGCTACACCTTC.

The rearrangement joins TRBV9 to TRBJ2-2; D gene unclear. Germline V gives CDR1 SGDLS, CDR2 YYNGEE. This CDR3 has 15 residues. Between the trimmed V and J ends, which lost 4 bases and 2 bases, there was a span of 12 bases. CDR3 region: CASSSLAQNTGELFF. The CDR3 nucleotides read TGTGCCAGCAGCAGCTTAGCACAAAACACCGGGGAGCTGTTTTTT.

This clonotype has a count of ten or more. V usage is TRBV6-1 and J usage is TRBJ1-2, with D uncertain. Germline CDR1 is MNHNS and CDR2 is SASEGT. V shed 7 bases and J shed 8 bases, with 14 bases lying between them. CDR3 size: 12 residues. DNA of the CDR3: TGTGCCAGCACCGACCGGACTCAAGGCTACACCTTC. It specifies CASTDRTQGYTF.

This clonotype was seen repeatedly, ten times or more. The gene calls are TRBV10-3 and TRBJ1-1; no clear D gene. Germline CDR1 is ENHRY and CDR2 is SYGVKD. This CDR3 has 11 amino acids. Trimming shortened V by 4 bases and J by 12 bases, and 12 bases separated the two germline ends. This CDR3 reads CAISGGFNTFF. The CDR3 DNA sequence: TGTGCCATCAGTGGAGGGTTTAATACTTTCTTT.

The rearrangement uses TRBV20-1 and TRBJ1-5; TRBD1 matches at 8 bases. V was pared by 0 bases and J by 1 base, with 2 bases of the junction left unmatched. CDR1 is DFQATT and CDR2 is SNEGSKA in the germline V gene (reference sequence). The CDR3 runs 15 residues. CDR3 sequence reads: CSARDQGASNQPQHF. The CDR3 DNA reads as TGCAGTGCTAGAGACCAGGGGGCAAGCAATCAGCCCCAGCATTTT.

This clonotype came up a few times. CDR3 DNA: TGTGCCAGCAGCGTTGCCCCACGGCCCACGGGACAGATGGGCTACACCTTC. Its translation is CASSVAPRPTGQMGYTF. This rearrangement joins TRBV9 to TRBJ1-2, with 7 bases lining up with TRBD1. Germline V gene data show CDR1 as SGDLS and CDR2 as YYNGEE. The J segment lost 8 bases and the V segment lost 2 bases, leaving 18 bases of the junction unmatched. CDR3 length equals 17 residues.

This chain connects TRBV4-2 to TRBJ2-2; 13 bases map to TRBD2. Germline loops: CDR1 LGHNA, CDR2 YNFKEQ. The CDR3 has 15 residues. The junction had 1 base not matched to a gene; V was cut back by 4 bases and J by 5 bases. CDR3 bases: TGTGCCAGCAGCCCGGGACTAGCGGGGACCGGGGAGCTGTTTTTT. Translation gives CASSPGLAGTGELFF.

This clonotype was seen ten or more times. The rearrangement uses TRBV30 and TRBJ2-5; D is possibly TRBD2 (6 bases). This CDR3 spans 15 amino acids. V was trimmed by 4 bases and J by 1 base, leaving 16 bases between them. Germline CDR1 and CDR2: GTSNPN and SVGIG (reference sequence). The CDR3 reads CAWTANWGLQETQYF. DNA of the CDR3: TGTGCCTGGACCGCCAATTGGGGACTCCAAGAGACCCAGTACTTC.

This clonotype was seen only a few times. This sequence joins TRBV19 and TRBJ1-2; TRBD1 might be the D (5 bases). CDR3 length: 16 residues. V lost 4 bases and J lost 4, with 19 bases in between. CDR1 is LNHDA and CDR2 is SQIVND in the germline V gene (reference sequence). CDR3 coding DNA: TGTGCCAGTAGTAGAAATCGCGATACAGGACGCTATGGCTACACCTTC. Translation: CASSRNRDTGRYGYTF.

This chain's CDR3 is CAWSSPPQGATEAFF. CDR3 nucleotide sequence: TGTGCCTGGAGCAGCCCCCCCCAGGGGGCGACTGAAGCTTTCTTT. V and J are TRBV30 and TRBJ1-1; TRBD1 matches 8 bases. CDR1 and CDR2 from the germline V gene are GTSNPN and SVGIG (reference sequence). This CDR3 has 15 amino acids. V was pared by 3 bases and J by 5 bases, with 11 bases of the junction left unmatched.

Note on this clonotype: A much larger clone lies one base from this, so it may be a read error. The chain joins TRBV6-2 or TRBV6-3 to TRBJ1-5; 11 bases match TRBD1. This CDR3 is built from 18 residues. The V segment lost 5 bases and the J segment 0 bases; nucleotides outside the gene matches: 9. CDR1 MNHEY and CDR2 SVGEGT come from the germline V gene. CDR3 sequence reads: CASSEFGQGAHSNQPQHF. In DNA form, the CDR3 reads TGTGCCAGCAGTGAATTCGGACAGGGGGCACATAGCAATCAGCCCCAGCATTTT.